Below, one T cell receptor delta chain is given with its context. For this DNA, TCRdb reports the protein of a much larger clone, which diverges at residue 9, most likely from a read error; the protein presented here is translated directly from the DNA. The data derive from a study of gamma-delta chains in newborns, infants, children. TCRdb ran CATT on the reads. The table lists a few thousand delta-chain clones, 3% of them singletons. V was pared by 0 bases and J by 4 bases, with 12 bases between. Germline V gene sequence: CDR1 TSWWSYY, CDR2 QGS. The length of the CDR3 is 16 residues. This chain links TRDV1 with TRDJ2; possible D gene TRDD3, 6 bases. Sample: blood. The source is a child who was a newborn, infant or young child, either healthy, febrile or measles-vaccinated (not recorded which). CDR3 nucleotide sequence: TGTGCTCTTGGGGAACTACGGGGATGCGCGACAGCACAACTCTTCTTT. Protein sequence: CALGELRGCATAQLFF.